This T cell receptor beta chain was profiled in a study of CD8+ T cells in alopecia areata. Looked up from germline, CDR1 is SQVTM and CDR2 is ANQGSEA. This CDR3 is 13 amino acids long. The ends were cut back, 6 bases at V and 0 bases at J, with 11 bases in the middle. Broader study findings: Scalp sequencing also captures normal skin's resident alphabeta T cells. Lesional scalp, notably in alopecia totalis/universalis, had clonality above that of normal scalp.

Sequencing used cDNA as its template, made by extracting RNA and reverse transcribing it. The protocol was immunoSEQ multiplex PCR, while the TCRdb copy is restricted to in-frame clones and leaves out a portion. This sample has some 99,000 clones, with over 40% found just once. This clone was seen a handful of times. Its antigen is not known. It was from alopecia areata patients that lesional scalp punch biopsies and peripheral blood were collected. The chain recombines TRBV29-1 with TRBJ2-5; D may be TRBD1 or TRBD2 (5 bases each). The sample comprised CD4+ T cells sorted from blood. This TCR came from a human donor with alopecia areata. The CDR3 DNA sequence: TGCAGCGTACCAGGGACCTACCAAGAGACCCAGTACTTC. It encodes CSVPGTYQETQYF.